This T cell receptor beta chain was identified in a study of shared clonotypes between healthy human individuals. Overall study context: CD4 naive cells filled three plates per donor, CD4 memory three, CD8 naive two and CD8 memory one.

This table comes from immunoSEQ multiplex PCR, and its TCRdb copy is limited to in-frame clones, with some not included. The sample has about 1 million clones, about 75% seen once. This CDR3 has 17 residues. V was cut by 3 bases and J by 6 bases, with 23 bases left in between. Germline CDR1 and CDR2: LGHNT and FRNRAP. The chain uses TRBV12-5 and TRBJ1-2; D is uncertain. Sequenced input: memory CD4+ T cells sorted from blood. Described subset: CD45RA-negative fraction. The clonotype originates from a man younger than 35 in good health. CDR3 in DNA: TGTGCTAGTGGTTTACGGCCGGAACAGCAGAGTGAGGATGGCTACACCTTC. Protein product: CASGLRPEQQSEDGYTF.